This T cell receptor (beta chain) was retrieved from a study of T cells in Graves' hyperthyroidism and ophthalmopathy. On this clonotype: Its antigen is unidentified. A read error may be the cause here, since a much bigger clone is one base away.

Authors of the study amplified TCR beta CDR3 regions from RNA transcripts. TCR CDR3 regions were first amplified by RT-PCR with HTBI primers. Via MiXCR, TCRdb re-called the multiplex PCR reads, giving one row per CDR3 protein. The table shows hundreds of thousands of distinct CDR3 sequences, with 45% occurring only once. CDR3 length: 15 residues. Germline CDR1 SEHNR, CDR2 FQNEAQ (reference sequence). Diagnoses rested on clinical symptoms, serum thyroxine and TRAb, thyroid ultrasound and orbital computed tomography. Overall study findings and caveats: Classification by a 13 V-J model distinguished ophthalmopathy from stable hyperthyroidism.

The V and J genes are TRBV7-9 and TRBJ2-7, with D unresolved. The specimen was peripheral blood or thyroid tissue (not recorded which). The receptor was isolated from an adult man with Graves' disease, either hyperthyroidism or ophthalmopathy (not recorded which). CDR3 residues: CASSLDRRPDYEQYF. DNA for the CDR3: TGCGCCAGCAGCTTGGATAGGAGACCAGACTACGAGCAGTACTTC.